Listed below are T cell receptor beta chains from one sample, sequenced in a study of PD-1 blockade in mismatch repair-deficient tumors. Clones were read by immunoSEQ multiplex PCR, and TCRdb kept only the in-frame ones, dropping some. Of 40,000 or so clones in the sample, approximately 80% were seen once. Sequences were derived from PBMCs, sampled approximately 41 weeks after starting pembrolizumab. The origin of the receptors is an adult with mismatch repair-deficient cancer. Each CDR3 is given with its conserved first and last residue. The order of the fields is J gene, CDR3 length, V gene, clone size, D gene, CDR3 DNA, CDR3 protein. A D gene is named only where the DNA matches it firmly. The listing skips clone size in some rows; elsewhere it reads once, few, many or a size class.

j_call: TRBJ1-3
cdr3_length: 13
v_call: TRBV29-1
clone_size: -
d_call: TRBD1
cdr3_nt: TGCAGCGTCGCACCGGGACAGGGTTACACCATATATTTT
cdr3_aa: CSVAPGQGYTIYF

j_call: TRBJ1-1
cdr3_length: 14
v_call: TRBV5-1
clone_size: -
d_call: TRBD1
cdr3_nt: TGCGCCAGCAGCATGGACAGGATAAGCACTGAAGCTTTCTTT
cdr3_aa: CASSMDRISTEAFF

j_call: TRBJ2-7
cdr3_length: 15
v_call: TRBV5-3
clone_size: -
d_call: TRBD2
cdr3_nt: TGTGCCAGAAGCTCGTCGACTAGCGGGGACTACGAGCAGTACTTC
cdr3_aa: CARSSSTSGDYEQYF

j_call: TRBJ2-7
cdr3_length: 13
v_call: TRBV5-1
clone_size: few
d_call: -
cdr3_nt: TGCGCCAGCAGCACGCAGGGATCCTACGAGCAGTACTTC
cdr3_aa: CASSTQGSYEQYF

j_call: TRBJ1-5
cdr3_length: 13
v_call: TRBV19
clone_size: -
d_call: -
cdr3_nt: TGTGCCAGTAGTACCAGGGAATATCAGCCCCAGCATTTT
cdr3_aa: CASSTREYQPQHF

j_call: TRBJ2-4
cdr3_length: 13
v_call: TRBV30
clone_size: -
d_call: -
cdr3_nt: TGTGCCTGGACAGGGCTAGCCAAAAACATTCAGTACTTC
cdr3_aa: CAWTGLAKNIQYF

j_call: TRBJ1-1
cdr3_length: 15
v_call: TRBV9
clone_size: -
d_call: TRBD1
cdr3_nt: TGTGCCAGCAGCCCAAGGTCGGACAGGGCGACTGAAGCTTTCTTT
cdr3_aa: CASSPRSDRATEAFF

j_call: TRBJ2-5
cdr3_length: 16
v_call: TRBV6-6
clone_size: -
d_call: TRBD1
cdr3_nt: TGTGCCAGCAGGGGATGGGACAGTTGGTACCAAGAGACCCAGTACTTC
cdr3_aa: CASRGWDSWYQETQYF

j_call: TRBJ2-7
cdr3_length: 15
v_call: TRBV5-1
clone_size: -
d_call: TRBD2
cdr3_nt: TGCGCCAGCAGCTTGGAGTACGGGACTAGCGGGGGCCCGAACTTC
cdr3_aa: CASSLEYGTSGGPNF

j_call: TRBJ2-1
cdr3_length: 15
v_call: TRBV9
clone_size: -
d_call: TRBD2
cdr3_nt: TGTGCCAGCAGCGCCGGGACTAGCGACTACAATGAGCAGTTCTTC
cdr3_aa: CASSAGTSDYNEQFF

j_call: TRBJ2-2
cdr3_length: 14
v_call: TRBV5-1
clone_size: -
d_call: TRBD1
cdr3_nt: TGCGCCAGCAGCTGGGGACAGGGCACCGGGGAGCTGTTTTTT
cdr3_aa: CASSWGQGTGELFF

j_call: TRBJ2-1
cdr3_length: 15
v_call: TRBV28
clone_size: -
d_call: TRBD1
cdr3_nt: TGTGCCAGCAGTTTAATGGGACAGGGCTACAATGAGCAGTTCTTC
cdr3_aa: CASSLMGQGYNEQFF

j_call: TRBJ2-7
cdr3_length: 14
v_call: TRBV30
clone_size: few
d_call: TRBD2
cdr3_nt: TGTGCCTGGAGTGTCCTAGCGGGAGTATACGAGCAGTACTTC
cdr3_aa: CAWSVLAGVYEQYF

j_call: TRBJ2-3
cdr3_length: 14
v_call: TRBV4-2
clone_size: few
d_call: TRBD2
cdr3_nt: TGTGCCAGCAGCCAAAAGCGGGAGGTAGATACGCAGTATTTT
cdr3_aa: CASSQKREVDTQYF

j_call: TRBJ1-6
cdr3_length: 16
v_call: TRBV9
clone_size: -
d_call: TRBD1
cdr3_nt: TGTGCCAGCAGCGATCCGGGACAGGGCCTTTATTCACCCCTCCACTTT
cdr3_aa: CASSDPGQGLYSPLHF

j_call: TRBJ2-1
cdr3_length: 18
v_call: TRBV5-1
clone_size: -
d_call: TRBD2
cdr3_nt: TGCGCCAGCAGCCGCATCTTCTCGACTAGCGGGAGGGGAAATGAGCAGTTCTTC
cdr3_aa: CASSRIFSTSGRGNEQFF

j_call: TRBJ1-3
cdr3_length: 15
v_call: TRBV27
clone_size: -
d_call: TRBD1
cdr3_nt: TGTGCCAGCAGGGGATTGGGACAGGGAAGAAACACCATATATTTT
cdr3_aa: CASRGLGQGRNTIYF

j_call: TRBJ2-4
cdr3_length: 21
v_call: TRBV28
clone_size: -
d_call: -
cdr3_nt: TGTGCCAGCAGTTTCGGGACAGTTAGGGTAACGGGAGGGCCCAAGGAAAACATTCAGTACTTC
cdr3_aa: CASSFGTVRVTGGPKENIQYF

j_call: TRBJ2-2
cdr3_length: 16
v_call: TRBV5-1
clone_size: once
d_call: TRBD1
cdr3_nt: TGCGCCAGCAGCTTTCAACAGGGGGCCAGAACCGGGGAGCTGTTTTTT
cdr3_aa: CASSFQQGARTGELFF

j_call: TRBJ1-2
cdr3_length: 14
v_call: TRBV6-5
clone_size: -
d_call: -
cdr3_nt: TGTGCCAGCAGTTACTCGGAAAACAGGAAGGGCTACACCTTC
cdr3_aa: CASSYSENRKGYTF

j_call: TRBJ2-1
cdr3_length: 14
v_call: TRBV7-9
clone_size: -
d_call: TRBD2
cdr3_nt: TGTGCCAGCAGCTCCCAGCGGGAGGGCAATGAGCAGTTCTTC
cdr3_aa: CASSSQREGNEQFF

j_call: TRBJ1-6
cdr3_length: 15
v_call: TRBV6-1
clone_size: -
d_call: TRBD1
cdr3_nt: TGTGCCAGCAGTGGGGTTGGACAGGGGTATTCACCCCTCCACTTT
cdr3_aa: CASSGVGQGYSPLHF

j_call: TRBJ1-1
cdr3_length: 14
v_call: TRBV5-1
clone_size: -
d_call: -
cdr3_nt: TGCGCCAGCAGCTTGGGGGCCGTGAACACTGAAGCTTTCTTT
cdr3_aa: CASSLGAVNTEAFF

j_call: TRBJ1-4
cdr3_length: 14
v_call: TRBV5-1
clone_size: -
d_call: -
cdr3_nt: TGCGCCAGCAGCTTGGGGGCCAATAATGAAAAACTGTTTTTT
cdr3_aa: CASSLGANNEKLFF

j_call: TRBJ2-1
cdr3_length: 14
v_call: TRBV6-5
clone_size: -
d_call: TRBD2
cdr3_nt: TGTGCCAGCAGTTACGCGGGAGGGTACAATGAGCAGTTCTTC
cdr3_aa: CASSYAGGYNEQFF

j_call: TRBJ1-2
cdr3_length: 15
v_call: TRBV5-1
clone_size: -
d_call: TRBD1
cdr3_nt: TGCGCCAGCAGCTTGGGGGGGACAGGGAGGAATGGCTACACCTTC
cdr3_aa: CASSLGGTGRNGYTF

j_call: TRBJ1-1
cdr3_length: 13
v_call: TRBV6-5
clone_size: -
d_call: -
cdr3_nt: TGTGCCAGCAGGTTCGACAGGAACACTGAAGCTTTCTTT
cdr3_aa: CASRFDRNTEAFF

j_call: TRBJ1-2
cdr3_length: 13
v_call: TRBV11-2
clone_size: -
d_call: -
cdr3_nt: TGTGCCAGCAGCTTGGGACTGATTTATGGCTACACCTTC
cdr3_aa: CASSLGLIYGYTF